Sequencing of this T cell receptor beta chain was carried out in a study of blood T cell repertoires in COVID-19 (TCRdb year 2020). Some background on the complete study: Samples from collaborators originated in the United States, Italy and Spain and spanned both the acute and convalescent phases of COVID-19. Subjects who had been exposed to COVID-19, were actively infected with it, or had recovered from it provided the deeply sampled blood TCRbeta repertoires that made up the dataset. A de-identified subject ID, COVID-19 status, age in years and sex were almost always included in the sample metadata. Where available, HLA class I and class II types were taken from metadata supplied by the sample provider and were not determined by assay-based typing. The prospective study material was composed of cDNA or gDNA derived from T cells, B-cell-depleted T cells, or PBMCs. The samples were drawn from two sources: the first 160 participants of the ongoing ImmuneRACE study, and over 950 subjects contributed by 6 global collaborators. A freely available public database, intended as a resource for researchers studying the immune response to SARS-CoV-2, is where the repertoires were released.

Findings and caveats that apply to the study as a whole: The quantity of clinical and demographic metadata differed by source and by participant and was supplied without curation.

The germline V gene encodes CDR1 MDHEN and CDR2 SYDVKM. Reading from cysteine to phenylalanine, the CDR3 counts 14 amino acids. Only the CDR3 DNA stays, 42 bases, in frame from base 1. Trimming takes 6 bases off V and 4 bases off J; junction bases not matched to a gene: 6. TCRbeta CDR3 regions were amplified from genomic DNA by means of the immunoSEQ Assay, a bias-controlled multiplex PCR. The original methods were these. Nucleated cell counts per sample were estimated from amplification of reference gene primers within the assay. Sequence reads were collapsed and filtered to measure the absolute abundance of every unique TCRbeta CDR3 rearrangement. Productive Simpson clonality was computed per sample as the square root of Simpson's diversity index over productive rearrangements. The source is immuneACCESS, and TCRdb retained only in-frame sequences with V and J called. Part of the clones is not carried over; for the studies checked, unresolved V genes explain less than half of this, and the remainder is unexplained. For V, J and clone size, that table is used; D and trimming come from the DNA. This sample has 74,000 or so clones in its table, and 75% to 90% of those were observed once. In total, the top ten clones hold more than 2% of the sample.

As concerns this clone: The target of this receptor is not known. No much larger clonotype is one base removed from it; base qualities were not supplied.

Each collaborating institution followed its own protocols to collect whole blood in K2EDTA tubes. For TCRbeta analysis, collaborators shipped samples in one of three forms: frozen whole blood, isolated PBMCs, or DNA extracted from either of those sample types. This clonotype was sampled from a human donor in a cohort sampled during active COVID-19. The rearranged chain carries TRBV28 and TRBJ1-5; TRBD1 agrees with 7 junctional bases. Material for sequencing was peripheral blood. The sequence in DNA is TGTGCCAGCAGGTACGACAGGGAGAATCAGCCCCAGCATTTT. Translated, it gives CASRYDRENQPQHF.